This T cell receptor (beta chain) was captured by sequencing in a study of blood T cell repertoires in COVID-19. Participants were aged roughly 18 to 90 years, lived in 24 US areas, and enrolled virtually. Recovery among Cohort 3 donors was established by two negative PCRs, clearance, or symptom resolution. The assay was immunoSEQ multiplex PCR, and TCRdb's table has in-frame clones only and misses some. The sample includes 250,000 to 300,000 clones, approximately 83% of them seen just once. The CDR3 runs to 15 residues. Germline assignment: CDR1 WNHNN and CDR2 SYGVQD (reference sequence). The ends lost 0 bases at V and 7 bases at J; junction bases unmatched: 6.

This chain uses TRBV10-1 with TRBJ2-1; 7 bases match TRBD1. Material: PBMCs or T cells enriched from blood (not recorded which). The receptor was derived from a woman aged 50 to 60 who had recovered from COVID-19. CDR3 DNA sequence: TGCGCCAGCAGTGAGTCAGGGGGCAGGGAAAATGAGCAGTTCTTC. It encodes CASSESGGRENEQFF.